Below, 12 T cell receptor beta chains from the same sample are listed, as sequenced in a study of blood T cell repertoires in COVID-19 (dated by TCRdb to the early 2020s). Library creation used the immunoSEQ multiplex PCR assay. The source is immuneACCESS, and TCRdb retained only in-frame sequences with V and J called. Part of the clones is not carried over; for the studies checked, unresolved V genes explain less than half of this, and the remainder is unexplained. This sample lists about 270,000 clones; roughly 93% were detected once. The ten top clones hold 2.3% of the sample. What was sequenced was PBMCs or T cells enriched from blood (not recorded which). The receptors derive from a woman in her 40s with acute COVID-19.

As regards this clone: This sample includes further DNA sequences coding for the same CDR3. The J gene is TRBJ2-7, the V gene TRBV28, with 7 positions matching TRBD1. Per germline, CDR1 MDHEN and CDR2 SYDVKM. The CDR3 length is 13 residues. The V segment lost 6 bases and the J segment 3 bases; nucleotides outside the gene matches: 5. CDR3 in amino acids: CASRPTGSYEQYF. CDR3 DNA sequence: TGTGCCAGCAGACCGACAGGGAGCTACGAGCAGTACTTC.

This rearrangement joins TRBV7-9 to TRBJ1-4, with D perhaps matching TRBD1 (6 bases). V dropped 2 bases and J dropped 5 bases, with 18 bases sitting between them. Per the germline V gene, CDR1 is SEHNR and CDR2 is FQNEAQ (reference sequence). The CDR3 is made up of 17 amino acids. CDR3 region: CASSLRGVGRGNEKLFF. CDR3 coding DNA: TGTGCCAGCAGCTTACGGGGGGTGGGCAGGGGCAATGAAAAACTGTTTTTT.

The V and J genes are TRBV23-1 and TRBJ1-1; D is ambiguous. TRBV23-1 is designated an ORF whose function remains uncertain. Deletions cut 4 bases from V and 8 bases from J, with 17 bases between. The CDR3 length is 14 residues. DNA of the CDR3: TGCGCCAGCAGTCTTAGCGGAGAGGGTAACGAAGCTTTCTTT. It encodes CASSLSGEGNEAFF.

This chain joins TRBV19 and TRBJ2-7; 7 bases map to TRBD2. Per germline, CDR1 LNHDA and CDR2 SQIVND (reference sequence). Unmatched junction bases numbered 2, after V lost 4 bases and J lost 2 bases. The CDR3 is 13 residues long. The CDR3 DNA follows: TGTGCCAGTAGTAAGCGGGGAACCTACGAGCAGTACTTC. Encoded protein: CASSKRGTYEQYF.

This clone was detected ten times or more. The sample carries other DNA sequences with the same CDR3. The chain uses TRBV14 and TRBJ2-3; D unresolved. The V gene lost 3 bases and the J gene lost 7 bases, with 5 bases spanning the gap. The germline gives CDR1 SGHDN, CDR2 FVKESK. CDR3 length equals 11 residues. The CDR3 here is CASSQTNTQYF. DNA of the CDR3: TGTGCCAGCAGCCAGACAAATACGCAGTATTTT.

The chain uses TRBV10-3 and TRBJ1-1; weak D call: TRBD1 (5 bases). V gave up 4 bases and J gave up 1 base, with 7 bases separating them. There are 13 residues in the CDR3. The germline gives CDR1 ENHRY, CDR2 SYGVKD. In DNA, the CDR3 is TGTGCCATCAGTGGCGGGGGGAACACTGAAGCTTTCTTT. It yields the protein CAISGGGNTEAFF.

This clone was detected only a few times. This chain connects TRBV7-2 to TRBJ2-3, with D uncertain. V lost 4 bases to trimming and J lost 0 bases, with 5 bases between them. CDR3 length: 13 amino acids. The germline CDR1 and CDR2 sequences are SGHTA and FQGNSA. The chain's CDR3 is CASSSPSTDTQYF. For the CDR3, the DNA is TGTGCCAGCAGCTCCCCGAGCACAGATACGCAGTATTTT.

This rearrangement joins TRBV7-6 to TRBJ1-4; a possible D gene is TRBD1 (6 bases). The V and J ends lost 1 base and 6 bases respectively, with 9 bases between them. The CDR3 extends over 14 amino acids. CDR1 SGHVS and CDR2 FNYEAQ come from the germline V gene. The CDR3 nucleotides read TGTGCCAGCAGCTTAGAGGCAGGGGATGAAAAACTGTTTTTT. This codes for CASSLEAGDEKLFF.

The V call is TRBV5-6, the J call TRBJ1-2, with 10 bases that match TRBD1. The CDR3 contains 15 residues. V dropped 0 bases and J dropped 1; count of bases not matched to a gene: 0. Germline V lookup: CDR1 SGHDT, CDR2 YYEEEE. This CDR3 is CASSLGTGGNYGYTF. As DNA, the CDR3 is TGTGCCAGCAGCTTGGGGACAGGGGGTAACTATGGCTACACCTTC.

The genes are TRBV4-1 and TRBJ2-1, with 11 bases lining up with TRBD2. The J segment lost 3 bases and the V segment lost 3 bases, leaving 7 bases of the junction unmatched. The CDR3 contains 17 residues. Germline V gene sequence: CDR1 MGHRA, CDR2 YSYEKL. CDR3 in amino acids: CASSHKAGTSGYNEQFF. The CDR3, as DNA: TGCGCCAGCAGCCACAAAGCCGGGACTAGCGGCTACAATGAGCAGTTCTTC.

This chain links TRBV18 with TRBJ2-7; 10 bases agree with TRBD2. The CDR3 sequence is 15 residues long. CDR1 and CDR2 from the germline V gene are KGHSH and LQKENI. V lost 4 bases and J lost 2; bases outside the gene matches: 5. In nucleotides, the CDR3 is TGTGCCAGCTCACTCCTAGCGGGGGCCCCCTACGAGCAGTACTTC. Amino acid sequence: CASSLLAGAPYEQYF. Full variable domain (rest looked up from reference TRBV18 and TRBJ2-7): NAGVMQNPRHLVRRRGQEARLRCSPMKGHSHVYWYRQLPEEGLKFMVYLQKENIIDESGMPKERFSAEFPKEGPSILRIQQVVRGDSAAYFCASSLLAGAPYEQYFGPGTRLTVT.

This chain connects TRBV10-3 to TRBJ1-2; D is undetermined. This CDR3 region has 13 residues. V was clipped by 0 bases and J by 10 bases, with 12 bases between them. The V gene's germline CDR1 is ENHRY and CDR2 SYGVKD. As DNA, the CDR3 is TGTGCCATCAGTGAGTCACCGGGGTTTCCCTACACCTTC. As protein: CAISESPGFPYTF.